A selection of T cell receptor beta chains follows, all from one sample in a study of OX40 agonist ivuxolimab in advanced cancers. Here immunoSEQ multiplex PCR was the method, and the copy in TCRdb shows in-frame clones only, minus some. The sample contains 30,000 to 40,000 clones, 88% of which appear only once. This sample comprised CD4+ or CD8+ T cells sorted from blood, obtained in a trial of the OX40 agonist ivuxolimab. The receptors originated from an adult with an advanced solid tumor such as melanoma, head and neck, liver or kidney cancer. CDR3s include the opening cysteine and the closing phenylalanine or tryptophan. The D gene is left open where the match is weak. Only some rows state a clone size, as once, few, many or a class for expanded clones.

V,J,size,D,DNA,CDR3
TRBV5-8,TRBJ1-4,few,NA,TGTGCCAGCAGTAGGGTGCTCGATGAAAAACTGTTTTTT,CASSRVLDEKLFF
TRBV7-9,TRBJ2-7,NA,TRBD2,TGTGCCAGCAGCCCCGGACTAGCCGGTTTGTCCGAGCAGTACTTC,CASSPGLAGLSEQYF
TRBV7-9,TRBJ1-5,NA,TRBD1,TGTGCCAGCAGCCTGACAGGGGGCGATCAGCCCCAGCATTTT,CASSLTGGDQPQHF
TRBV4-3,TRBJ1-5,few,NA,TGCGCCAGCAGCCAAGATGGGGTGACCTTGGATTCCCAGCATTTT,CASSQDGVTLDSQHF
TRBV28,TRBJ1-5,NA,NA,TGTGCCAGCAGTTTGGCAGGGGAGGACAATCAGCCCCAGCATTTT,CASSLAGEDNQPQHF
TRBV6-6,TRBJ1-2,NA,TRBD1,TGTGCCAGCAGTTCCCGGGACAGGGGGCAGGATGGCTACACCTTC,CASSSRDRGQDGYTF
TRBV30,TRBJ1-1,NA,NA,TGTGCCTGGAGTCAAGGCAGGGGTGGAACTGAAGCTTTCTTT,CAWSQGRGGTEAFF
TRBV27,TRBJ2-1,NA,NA,TGTGCCAGCAGTCCACTAAGTTACAATGAGCAGTTCTTC,CASSPLSYNEQFF
TRBV5-5,TRBJ1-3,NA,NA,TGTGCCAGCAGCTTGGGGGGCGCCGGGAACACCATATATTTT,CASSLGGAGNTIYF
TRBV28,TRBJ1-5,NA,NA,TGTGCCAGCAGCGGGGGGCGGGACAATCAGCCCCAGCATTTT,CASSGGRDNQPQHF
TRBV11-2,TRBJ1-1,NA,NA,TGTGCCAGCAGCTTGGGTTGGCAGCCGAACACTGAAGCTTTCTTT,CASSLGWQPNTEAFF
TRBV28,TRBJ1-3,NA,TRBD1,TGTGCCAGCAGTTTACAAACAGGGGCCCTATCTGGAAACACCATATATTTT,CASSLQTGALSGNTIYF
TRBV2,TRBJ1-5,NA,NA,TGTGCCAGCAGTGAAAGGGGGACAAGAGGTCAGCCCCAGCATTTT,CASSERGTRGQPQHF
TRBV30,TRBJ2-1,NA,TRBD2,TGTGCCTGGAGTTGGGCGGGAGGGTACAATGAGCAGTTCTTC,CAWSWAGGYNEQFF
TRBV19,TRBJ1-1,NA,NA,TGTGCCAGCCGGTGGGAGGTAGGGGACACTGAAGCTTTCTTT,CASRWEVGDTEAFF
TRBV6-5,TRBJ1-1,NA,NA,TGTGCCAGCAGTTACTCCCCCCGGGGATCCACTGAAGCTTTCTTT,CASSYSPRGSTEAFF
TRBV5-1,TRBJ1-1,NA,NA,TGCGCCAGCAGCTTGGCTGCAGCCACTGAAGCTTTCTTT,CASSLAAATEAFF
TRBV4-1,TRBJ2-3,NA,NA,TGCGCCAGCAGCCAACAAAACAGGGAAGGGACAGATACGCAGTATTTT,CASSQQNREGTDTQYF
TRBV6-5,TRBJ2-1,NA,NA,TGTGCCAGCAGGGCGGGTGAGCAGTTCTTC,CASRAGEQFF
TRBV7-9,TRBJ1-4,NA,NA,TGTGCCAGCAGCCCTCGGCCTAAAGCAACTAATGAAAAACTGTTTTTT,CASSPRPKATNEKLFF
TRBV14,TRBJ2-5,NA,NA,TGTGCCAGCAGCCAGCGGGGCTACCAAGAGACCCAGTACTTC,CASSQRGYQETQYF
TRBV27,TRBJ1-5,NA,TRBD1,TGTGCCAGCAGCTCCACAGGGGGGAATCAGCCCCAGCATTTT,CASSSTGGNQPQHF
TRBV11-3,TRBJ2-1,NA,TRBD2,TGTGCCAGCAGCTTAGATCATCTAGCGGGCTACAATGAGCAGTTCTTC,CASSLDHLAGYNEQFF
TRBV28,TRBJ1-2,NA,NA,TGTGCCAGCAGTCTCGCGCCAGGTTATGGCTACACCTTC,CASSLAPGYGYTF
TRBV29-1,TRBJ2-7,NA,NA,TGCAGCGTTGTTGGGGCTTCCTACGAGCAGTACTTC,CSVVGASYEQYF
TRBV18,TRBJ2-1,few,TRBD2,TGTGCCAGCTCACCGACTAGCCCGGAGGCTGGTGAGCAGTTCTTC,CASSPTSPEAGEQFF
TRBV5-1,TRBJ1-1,NA,TRBD1,TGCGCCAGCAGCACCCGACAGGGTCGCACTGAAGCTTTCTTT,CASSTRQGRTEAFF
TRBV4-2,TRBJ2-1,NA,TRBD1,TGTGCCAGCAGCCCCCGGGACAGGGAGCTCAATGAGCAGTTCTTC,CASSPRDRELNEQFF
TRBV27,TRBJ1-1,NA,NA,TGTGCCAGCAGTTTATGGTCACAGAGGAACACTGAAGCTTTCTTT,CASSLWSQRNTEAFF